This T cell receptor (beta chain) was found in a study of blood T cell repertoires in COVID-19. In the study overall: The United States, Italy and Spain supplied acute and convalescent COVID-19 samples. From T cells, B-cell-depleted T cells, or PBMCs came the material, which was cDNA or gDNA.

Original analysis: The authors estimated nucleated cell counts from reference gene primer amplification. The method was immunoSEQ multiplex PCR; TCRdb's version includes in-frame clones alone and lacks a portion of them. The V and J calls and clone size were taken over from that table, and D and trimming were inferred from the DNA. The sample records tens of thousands of clones, roughly 79% being singletons. This CDR3 has 13 residues. The V end was cut by 4 bases, the J end by 5 bases, with 9 bases between. Germline V lookup: CDR1 LGHDT, CDR2 YNNKEL (reference sequence). The chain employs TRBV3-1 (or the pseudogene TRBV3-2) and TRBJ2-4; D remains ambiguous. The sample consisted of peripheral blood. The source of this sequence is a human donor in a cohort sampled during active COVID-19. CDR3 protein: CASSLNSQNIQYF. Written as DNA, the CDR3 is TGTGCCAGCAGCCTGAACAGCCAAAACATTCAGTACTTC.